Below are 3 T cell receptor beta chains sequenced from a single sample in a study of T-cell memory formation after mild COVID-19. Using its own MiXCR run on the 5' RACE reads, TCRdb lists one record per CDR3 protein. This table has about 600,000 distinct CDR3 sequences, about 20% appearing once. The sequenced sample was PBMCs or a T cell subset sorted from them (not recorded which). Every receptor here comes from an adult woman who had mild COVID-19 (a few samples of this study predate the infection). Cell type and time point are not known.

V usage is TRBV12-3 or TRBV12-4 and J usage is TRBJ2-6; D could derive from TRBD1 or TRBD2 (5 bases each). Trimming pared 5 bases from V and 2 bases from J, leaving 19 bases between. This CDR3 has 18 residues. This CDR3 reads CASSRPGRQVAGANVLTF. In DNA, the CDR3 is TGTGCCAGCAGTCGTCCGGGACGGCAAGTCGCTGGGGCCAACGTCCTGACTTTC.

J is TRBJ2-6 and V is TRBV5-1; the D gene is possibly TRBD1 (5 bases). CDR1 is SGHRS and CDR2 is YFSETQ in the germline V gene. The CDR3 runs 16 residues. With 1 base removed from V and 0 bases from J, the gap between germline ends came to 8 bases. CDR3 nucleotide sequence: TGCGCCAGCAGCTTGTGGCAGGGCTCTGGGGCCAACGTCCTGACTTTC. As protein: CASSLWQGSGANVLTF.

V is TRBV10-3 and J is TRBJ1-6; D unresolved. The length of the CDR3 is 15 residues. Per the germline V gene, CDR1 is ENHRY and CDR2 is SYGVKD. Trimming stripped 7 bases from V and 5 bases from J, with 15 bases between. DNA for the CDR3: TGTGCCATCACTACCGACGGGCTCAATAATTCACCCCTCCACTTT. Its protein product is CAITTDGLNNSPLHF.